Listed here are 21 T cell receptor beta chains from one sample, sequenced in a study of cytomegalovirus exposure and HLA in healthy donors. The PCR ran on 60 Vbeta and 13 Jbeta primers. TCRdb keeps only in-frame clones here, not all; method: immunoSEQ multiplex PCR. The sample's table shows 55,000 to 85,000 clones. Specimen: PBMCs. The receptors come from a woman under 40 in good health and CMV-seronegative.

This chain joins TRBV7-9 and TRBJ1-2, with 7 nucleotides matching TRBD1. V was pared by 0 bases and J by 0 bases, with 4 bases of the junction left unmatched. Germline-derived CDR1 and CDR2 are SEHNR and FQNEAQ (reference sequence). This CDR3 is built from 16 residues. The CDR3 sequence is CASSLAGTEANYGYTF. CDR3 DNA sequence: TGTGCCAGCAGCTTAGCCGGGACAGAAGCTAACTATGGCTACACCTTC. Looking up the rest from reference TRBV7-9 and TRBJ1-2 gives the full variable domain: DTGVSQNPRHKITKRGQNVTFRCDPISEHNRLYWYRQTLGQGPEFLTYFQNEAQLEKSRLLSDRFSAERPKGSFSTLEIQRTEQGDSAMYLCASSLAGTEANYGYTFGSGTRLTVV.

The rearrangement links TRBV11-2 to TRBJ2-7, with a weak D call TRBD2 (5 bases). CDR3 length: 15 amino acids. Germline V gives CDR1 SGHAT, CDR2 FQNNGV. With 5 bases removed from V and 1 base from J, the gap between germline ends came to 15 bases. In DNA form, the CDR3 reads TGTGCCAGCAGCGAAGTACTAGAGTTATCCTACGAGCAGTACTTC. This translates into CASSEVLELSYEQYF.

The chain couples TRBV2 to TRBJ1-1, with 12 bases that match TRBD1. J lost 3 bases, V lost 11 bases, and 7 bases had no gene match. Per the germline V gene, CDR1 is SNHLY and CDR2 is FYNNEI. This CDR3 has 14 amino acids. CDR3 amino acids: CAGDRGRRDTEAFF. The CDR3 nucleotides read TGTGCCGGGGACAGGGGGCGTAGGGACACTGAAGCTTTCTTT. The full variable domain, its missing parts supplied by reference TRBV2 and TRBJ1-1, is EPEVTQTPSHQVTQMGQEVILRCVPISNHLYFYWYRQILGQKVEFLVSFYNNEISEKSEIFDDQFSVERPDGSNFTLKIRSTKLEDSAMYFCAGDRGRRDTEAFFGQGTRLTVV.

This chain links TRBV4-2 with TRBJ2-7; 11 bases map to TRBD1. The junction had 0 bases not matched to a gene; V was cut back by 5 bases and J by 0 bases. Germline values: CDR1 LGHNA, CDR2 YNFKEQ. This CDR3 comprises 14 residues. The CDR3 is CASSGTGGSYEQYF. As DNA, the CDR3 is TGTGCCAGCAGCGGGACAGGGGGCTCCTACGAGCAGTACTTC.

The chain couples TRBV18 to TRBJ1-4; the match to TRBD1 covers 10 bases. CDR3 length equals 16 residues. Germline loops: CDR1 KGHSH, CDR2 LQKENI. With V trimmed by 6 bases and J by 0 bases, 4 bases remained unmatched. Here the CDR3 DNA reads TGTGCCAGCTCGCGGGGACAGGGGCCAACTAATGAAAAACTGTTTTTT. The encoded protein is CASSRGQGPTNEKLFF.

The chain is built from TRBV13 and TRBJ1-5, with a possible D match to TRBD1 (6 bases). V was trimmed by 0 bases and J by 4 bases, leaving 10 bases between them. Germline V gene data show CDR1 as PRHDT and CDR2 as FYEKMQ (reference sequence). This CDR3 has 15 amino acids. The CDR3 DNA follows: TGTGCCAGCAGCTTAGGCAGGGGTGGGAATCAGCCCCAGCATTTT. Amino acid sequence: CASSLGRGGNQPQHF.

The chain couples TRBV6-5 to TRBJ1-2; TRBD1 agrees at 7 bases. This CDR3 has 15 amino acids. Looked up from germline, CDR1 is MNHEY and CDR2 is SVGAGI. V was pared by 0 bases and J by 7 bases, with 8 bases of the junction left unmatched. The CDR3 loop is CASSYSTGEVPGYTF. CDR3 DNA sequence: TGTGCCAGCAGTTACTCAACAGGGGAGGTACCTGGCTACACCTTC.

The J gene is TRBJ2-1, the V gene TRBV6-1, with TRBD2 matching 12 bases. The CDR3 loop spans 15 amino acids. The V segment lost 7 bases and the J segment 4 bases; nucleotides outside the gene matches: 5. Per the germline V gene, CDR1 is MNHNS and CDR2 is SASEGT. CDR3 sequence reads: CASIAGTSGYNEQFF. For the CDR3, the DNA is TGTGCCAGCATAGCCGGGACTAGCGGGTACAATGAGCAGTTCTTC.

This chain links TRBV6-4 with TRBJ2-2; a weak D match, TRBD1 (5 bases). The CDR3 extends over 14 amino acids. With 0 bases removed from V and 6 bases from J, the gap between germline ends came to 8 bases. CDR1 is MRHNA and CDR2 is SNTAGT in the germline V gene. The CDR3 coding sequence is TGTGCCAGCAGTGACTCGAGACAGTCCGGGGAGCTGTTTTTT. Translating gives CASSDSRQSGELFF.

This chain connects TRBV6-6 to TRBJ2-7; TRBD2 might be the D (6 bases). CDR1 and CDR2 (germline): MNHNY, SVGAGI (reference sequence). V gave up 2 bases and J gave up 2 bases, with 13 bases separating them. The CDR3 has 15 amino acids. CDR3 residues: CASSYEGGATYEQYF. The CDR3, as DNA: TGTGCCAGCAGTTACGAAGGCGGGGCTACCTACGAGCAGTACTTC.

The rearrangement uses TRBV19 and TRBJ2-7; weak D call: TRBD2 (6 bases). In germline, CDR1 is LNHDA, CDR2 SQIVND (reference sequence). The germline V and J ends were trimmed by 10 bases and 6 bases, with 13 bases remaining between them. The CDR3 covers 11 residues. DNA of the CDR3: TGTGCCACCTTGCAGGAGGGCGAGCAGTACTTC. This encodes CATLQEGEQYF. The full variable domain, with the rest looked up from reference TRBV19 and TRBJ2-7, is DGGITQSPKYLFRKEGQNVTLSCEQNLNHDAMYWYRQDPGQGLRLIYYSQIVNDFQKGDIAEGYSVSREKKESFPLTVTSAQKNPTAFYLCATLQEGEQYFGPGTRLTVT.

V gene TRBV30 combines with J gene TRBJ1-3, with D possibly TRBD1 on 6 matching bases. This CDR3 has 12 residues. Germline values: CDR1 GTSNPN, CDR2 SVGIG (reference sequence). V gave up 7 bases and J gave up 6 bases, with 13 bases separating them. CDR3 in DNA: TGTGCCTCCTCATACAGGGAAAACACCATATATTTT. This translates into CASSYRENTIYF.

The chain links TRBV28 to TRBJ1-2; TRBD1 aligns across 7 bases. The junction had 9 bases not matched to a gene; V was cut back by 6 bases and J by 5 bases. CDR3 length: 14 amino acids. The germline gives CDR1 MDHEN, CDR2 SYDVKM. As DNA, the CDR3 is TGTGCCAGCAGCTATCCTGGGACAGCTTATGGCTACACCTTC. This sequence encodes CASSYPGTAYGYTF.

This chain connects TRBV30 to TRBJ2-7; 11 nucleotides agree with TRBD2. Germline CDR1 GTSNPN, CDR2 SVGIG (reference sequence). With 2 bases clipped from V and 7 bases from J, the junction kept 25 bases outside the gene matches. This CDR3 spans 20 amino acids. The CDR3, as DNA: TGTGCCTGGAGTAGTGCCCGGGGACAGGCTATCCTAGCGGGAGGTTGGGAGCAGTACTTC. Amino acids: CAWSSARGQAILAGGWEQYF.

This CDR3 reads CASSLGQGPYEQYF. As DNA, the CDR3 is TGCGCCAGCAGCCTGGGACAGGGACCCTACGAGCAGTACTTC. This chain connects TRBV4-1 to TRBJ2-7; 9 bases agree with TRBD1. Germline V gives CDR1 MGHRA, CDR2 YSYEKL. J lost 2 bases, V lost 4 bases, and 3 bases had no gene match. This CDR3 is 14 amino acids long.

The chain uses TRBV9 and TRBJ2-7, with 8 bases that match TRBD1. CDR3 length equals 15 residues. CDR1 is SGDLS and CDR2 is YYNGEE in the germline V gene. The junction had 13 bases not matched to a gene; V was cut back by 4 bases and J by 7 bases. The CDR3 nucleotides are TGTGCCAGCAGCCTATCCCGGACAGGGTGGGGGGAGCAGTACTTC. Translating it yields CASSLSRTGWGEQYF.

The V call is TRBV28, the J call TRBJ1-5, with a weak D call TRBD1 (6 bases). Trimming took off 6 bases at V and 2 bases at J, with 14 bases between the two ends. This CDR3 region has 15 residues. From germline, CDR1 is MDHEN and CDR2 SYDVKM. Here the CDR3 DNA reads TGTGCCAGCAGCCCGACAGGACCTGGCAATCAGCCCCAGCATTTT. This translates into CASSPTGPGNQPQHF.

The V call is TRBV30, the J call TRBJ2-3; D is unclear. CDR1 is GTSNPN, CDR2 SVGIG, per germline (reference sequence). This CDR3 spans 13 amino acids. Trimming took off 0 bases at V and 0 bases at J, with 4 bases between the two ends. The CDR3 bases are TGTGCCTGGAGTGTGGCTAGCACAGATACGCAGTATTTT. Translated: CAWSVASTDTQYF.

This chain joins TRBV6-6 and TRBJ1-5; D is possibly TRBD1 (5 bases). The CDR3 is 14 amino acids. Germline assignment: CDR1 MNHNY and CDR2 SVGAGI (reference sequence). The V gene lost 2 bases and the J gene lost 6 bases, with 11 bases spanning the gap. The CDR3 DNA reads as TGTGCCAGCAGTTACAAGGGGAGGGGTCAGCCCCAGCATTTT. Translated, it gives CASSYKGRGQPQHF.

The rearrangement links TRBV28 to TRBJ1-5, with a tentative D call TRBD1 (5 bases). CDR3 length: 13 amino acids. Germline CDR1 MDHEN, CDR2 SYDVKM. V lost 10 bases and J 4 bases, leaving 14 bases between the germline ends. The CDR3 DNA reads TGTGCCACTTGGGTCGGGGGGAATCAGCCCCAGCATTTT. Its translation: CATWVGGNQPQHF.

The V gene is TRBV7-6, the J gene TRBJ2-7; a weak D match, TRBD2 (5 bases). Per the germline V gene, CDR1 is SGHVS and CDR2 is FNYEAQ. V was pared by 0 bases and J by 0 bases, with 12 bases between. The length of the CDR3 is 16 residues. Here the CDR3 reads CASSLAMDWSSYEQYF. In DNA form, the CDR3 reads TGTGCCAGCAGCTTAGCGATGGACTGGAGCTCCTACGAGCAGTACTTC.